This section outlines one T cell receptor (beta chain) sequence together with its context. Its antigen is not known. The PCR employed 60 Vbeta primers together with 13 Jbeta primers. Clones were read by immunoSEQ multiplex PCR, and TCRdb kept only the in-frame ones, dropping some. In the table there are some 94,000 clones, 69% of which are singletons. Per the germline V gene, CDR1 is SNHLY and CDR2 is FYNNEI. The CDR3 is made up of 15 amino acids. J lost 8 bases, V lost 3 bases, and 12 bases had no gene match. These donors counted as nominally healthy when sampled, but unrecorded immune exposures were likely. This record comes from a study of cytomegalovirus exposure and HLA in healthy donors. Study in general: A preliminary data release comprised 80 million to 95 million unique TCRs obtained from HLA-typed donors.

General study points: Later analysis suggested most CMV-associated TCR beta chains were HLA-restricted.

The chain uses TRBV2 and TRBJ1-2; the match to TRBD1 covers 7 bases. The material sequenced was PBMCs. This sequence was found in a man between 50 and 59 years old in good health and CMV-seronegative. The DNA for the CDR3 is TGTGCCAGCAGTGAGCAGGGGGAAGTTTCAAGAGGCTACACCTTC. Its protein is CASSEQGEVSRGYTF.